This T cell receptor beta chain derives from a study of shared clonotypes between healthy human individuals. The authors ran the assay at deep level. In the authors' methods: For the immunoSEQ data, sequences were junction-only without quality scores, so filtering differed. Profiling relied on immunoSEQ multiplex PCR, and the TCRdb table lists in-frame clones only, not all of them. The V and J calls and clone size are taken from that table; D and trimming were inferred from the DNA. Of approximately 500,000 clones in the sample, over 60% were seen once. Healthy and HIV-negative, the adult donors had no recent acute infections or vaccinations. The receptor was isolated from a middle-aged woman in good health. Some clones in this sample may be carry-over from other donors' samples. Sequencing used PBMCs.

The CDR3 reads CASSIGSLSGDTQYF. In nucleotides, the CDR3 is TGTGCCAGTAGTATAGGGAGCCTAAGCGGGGATACGCAGTATTTT. This chain joins TRBV19 and TRBJ2-3; possibly TRBD2 for D (6 bases). Germline assignment: CDR1 LNHDA and CDR2 SQIVND (reference sequence). Between the trimmed V and J ends, which lost 1 base and 6 bases, there was a span of 14 bases. This CDR3 region has 15 residues.